This entry describes one TCR beta chain. The target antigen is unknown. 60 Vbeta and 13 Jbeta primers were used in PCR. Sequencing used immunoSEQ multiplex PCR; TCRdb keeps in-frame clones, though not all of them. The top ten clones hold roughly 0.34% of a sample with about 200,000 clones, around nine tenths of them seen once. This CDR3 region has 15 residues. V gave up 5 bases and J gave up 0 bases, with 13 bases separating them. Looked up from germline, CDR1 is LNHDA and CDR2 is SQIVND (reference sequence). The data were taken from a study of cytomegalovirus exposure and HLA in healthy donors. Study-wide context: The Caucasian-associated ancestry cluster contained 65% to 85% of the roughly 390 genotyped donors. Study-level results: Per published accounts, TCR beta sequences correctly predicted the HLA-A and HLA-B alleles of most subjects. A reported reduction in N-insertions relative to the roughly 710-donor mean was seen in an Asian-associated ancestry cluster in a later analysis. Cytomegalovirus association was listed for around 170 TCR beta chains.

Sequencing was done on a sample of PBMCs. The V call is TRBV19, the J call TRBJ1-2, with D perhaps TRBD1 (6 bases). This clonotype was obtained from a woman aged 30 to 39 in good health and CMV-seronegative. DNA of the CDR3: TGTGCCAGTAGTCCGCAGGGGTCCACTAACTATGGCTACACCTTC. Translating it yields CASSPQGSTNYGYTF.